Listed below are T cell receptor beta chains from one sample, sequenced in a study of blood T cell repertoires in COVID-19. Measured with immunoSEQ multiplex PCR; TCRdb has only the in-frame clones, and not every one. Of approximately 250,000 clones in the sample, about 88% are singletons; the top ten hold approximately 4%. Sequencing was carried out using peripheral blood. Receptors originate from a man younger than 30 with active or convalescent COVID-19. Each CDR3 is given with its conserved first and last residue. The D gene is left open where the match is weak. Only some rows state a clone size, as once, few, many or a class for expanded clones.

clone_size	d_call	v_call	j_call	cdr3_aa	cdr3_nt
-	-	TRBV9	TRBJ1-1	CASSVASEMNTEAFF	TGTGCCAGCAGCGTAGCTTCCGAGATGAACACTGAAGCTTTCTTT
-	-	TRBV2	TRBJ1-5	CASSREVYSNQPQHF	TGTGCCAGCAGCCGAGAGGTTTATAGCAATCAGCCCCAGCATTTT
-	-	TRBV27	TRBJ2-2	CASSTRVHAGELFF	TGTGCCAGCAGCACCCGGGTACACGCCGGGGAGCTGTTTTTT
-	-	TRBV29-1	TRBJ2-5	CSATMSVLETQYF	TGCAGCGCCACCATGTCGGTTTTGGAGACCCAGTACTTC
-	-	TRBV29-1	TRBJ2-7	CSVERAGKYYEQYF	TGCAGCGTTGAAAGGGCAGGGAAGTACTACGAGCAGTACTTC
-	TRBD1	TRBV9	TRBJ1-2	CASSARDRGYGYTF	TGTGCCAGCAGCGCCCGGGACAGGGGATATGGCTACACCTTC
-	-	TRBV4-2	TRBJ1-4	CASSQDPTTNEKLFF	TGTGCCAGCAGCCAAGACCCAACAACTAATGAAAAACTGTTTTTT
-	-	TRBV18	TRBJ1-1	CASSPPIQGTEAFF	TGTGCCAGCTCACCACCTATCCAGGGGACTGAAGCTTTCTTT
-	-	TRBV29-1	TRBJ2-2	CSVGSRSGGELFF	TGCAGCGTTGGTAGCCGATCCGGCGGGGAGCTGTTTTTT
-	-	TRBV25-1	TRBJ2-2	CASSEKAGWELFF	TGTGCCAGCAGTGAAAAAGCCGGGTGGGAGCTGTTTTTT
few	TRBD1	TRBV19	TRBJ2-7	CASSISGGQGVLRIEQYF	TGTGCCAGTAGTATTAGTGGAGGACAGGGGGTTCTACGTATCGAGCAGTACTTC
few	-	TRBV7-6	TRBJ1-5	CASSLAPDQPQHF	TGTGCCAGCAGCCTTGCCCCAGATCAGCCCCAGCATTTT
-	-	TRBV30	TRBJ1-1	CAWNVRAYEAFF	TGTGCCTGGAACGTCAGGGCTTATGAAGCTTTCTTT
-	TRBD2	TRBV2	TRBJ2-5	CASSASGGLLKETQYF	TGTGCCAGCAGTGCCAGCGGGGGGCTATTAAAAGAGACCCAGTACTTC
-	-	TRBV15	TRBJ2-7	CATSRDRGYEQYF	TGTGCCACCAGCAGAGATCGGGGCTACGAGCAGTACTTC
-	TRBD1	TRBV30	TRBJ2-7	CAWGLDGQGAEQYF	TGTGCCTGGGGATTAGACGGACAGGGGGCCGAGCAGTACTTC
-	-	TRBV28	TRBJ2-6	CASLSGANVLTF	TGTGCAAGCCTCTCTGGGGCCAACGTCCTGACTTTC
-	-	TRBV7-9	TRBJ2-7	CASSGWRTSLYEQYF	TGTGCCAGCAGCGGCTGGAGGACGTCTTTGTACGAGCAGTACTTC
-	-	TRBV12-3/TRBV12-4	TRBJ1-3	CASSLEGNTIYF	TGTGCCAGCAGTCTGGAGGGAAACACCATATATTTT
-	TRBD1	TRBV7-9	TRBJ2-3	CASSRIPGQGTDTQYF	TGTGCCAGCAGCCGCATTCCGGGACAGGGGACAGATACGCAGTATTTT
-	TRBD2	TRBV5-4	TRBJ2-5	CASSPVPSGGAGETQYF	TGTGCCAGCAGCCCTGTCCCTAGCGGGGGGGCCGGGGAGACCCAGTACTTC